The 2 T cell receptor beta chains below all came from one sample that was sequenced in a study of vaccination and CD4 T cells after COVID-19. Their cognate antigens are unknown. CD4+ T cells that had been cultured provided DNA sequenced with the Oncomine TCR Beta short-read assay. TCRdb used MiXCR to reprocess the PCR reads, holding one entry per CDR3 protein. The table lists over 8,500 distinct CDR3 sequences, roughly 23% of them singletons. Treatment meaning: 10-day PBMC culture with coronavirus spike peptide pools or control peptides (ViraFEST assay). Sequencing used CD4+ T cells from blood, cultured in vitro, obtained after SARS-CoV-2 vaccination. All receptors derive from a human donor who had recovered from COVID-19.

This clonotype was picked up a small number of times. This sequence joins TRBV25-1 and TRBJ2-1; 7 bases fit TRBD1. The CDR3 is 13 residues long. CDR1 is MGHDK and CDR2 is SYGVNS in the germline V gene. The V segment lost 7 bases and the J segment 5 bases; nucleotides outside the gene matches: 5. CDR3 loop: CASKGAVNNEQFF. The CDR3 coding sequence is TGTGCCAGCAAGGGGGCTGTAAACAATGAGCAGTTCTTC.

The chain uses TRBV19 and TRBJ1-3; D ambiguous. The CDR3 loop spans 13 amino acids. V lost 8 bases and J lost 3, with 11 bases in between. The germline CDR1 and CDR2 sequences are LNHDA and SQIVND (reference sequence). The DNA of the CDR3 is TGTGCCAGTCAGAATACAGATGGAAACACCATATATTTT. This sequence encodes CASQNTDGNTIYF.